This T cell receptor (beta chain) was sequenced during a study of regulatory T cells in long-lasting Graves disease (dated by TCRdb to the early 2020s). With respect to the entire study: Persistent Graves' disease was defined as antithyroid drug treatment for over 5 years with persistently positive TSH receptor autoantibodies. A total of 33 samples were covered by TCR sequencing, comprising some 13 persistent and around 20 newly diagnosed Graves' disease patients. On average, persistent Graves' disease patients in the clinical cohort had been on antithyroid drugs for about 9.3 years. The study took place in China and was registered as a clinical trial. This study used TCR sequencing and RNA sequencing of peripheral blood to compare persistent Graves' disease patients against newly diagnosed Graves' disease patients.

Preparation of the library involved multiplex PCR. Reads for this sample came from an Illumina HiSeq 4000. iRepertoire HTBI primers and Arm-PCR amplification of CDR3 regions were used to construct TCR beta libraries. Before sequencing, the PCR products went through gel purification. Concerning the study's data processing: Across samples, 62 TRBV and roughly 13 TRBJ segments were identified and used for gene usage analysis of CDR3 amino acid clonotypes. Filtered high-quality paired reads were merged into contigs using COPE and FqMerger. Contigs were aligned with BLAST to IMGT TRBV, TRBD and TRBJ reference genes, and CDR3 was defined per IMGT. Highly expanded clones were defined as clonotypes with a frequency above 0.1%. Shannon entropy served as the measure of repertoire diversity, while the Gini coefficient captured V-J evenness. Public clonotypes were defined as clonotypes shared by more than one individual. TCRdb cleaned the public reads at Q25 with fastp, built clones with MiXCR and kept in-frame beta chains. Merged by CDR3 protein, the rows form single entries marked with the most common genes and DNA. The authors' filters were not applied to this entry. The sample table contains around 460,000 distinct CDR3 sequences; only one count was recorded for 22% of them. The ten largest clones represent approximately 14% of the sample.

Beyond this particular receptor, the publication reports: Sequencing and analysis were limited to the TCR beta chain. Persistent patients shared more public clonotypes among themselves (around 2,800) than newly diagnosed patients did (roughly 910). Compared with newly diagnosed patients, persistent Graves' disease patients had lower TCR Shannon entropy and fewer highly expanded clones, which suggests clonal expansion. The authors acknowledged the small sample size as a limitation that may reduce accuracy. Because the primary lesion, thyroid tissue, could not be accessed, the study looked at peripheral blood alone.

With respect to this clonotype: Its binding antigen is unknown. Base qualities are not provided; no much larger clone lies one nucleotide away.

The time point label for this specimen denotes: persistent/refractory GD, antithyroid drugs over 5 years with positive TRAb. For both TCR sequencing and RNA sequencing, RNA was extracted from PBMCs in TRIzol. Graves' disease was diagnosed according to American Thyroid Association guidelines. Patients were recruited from an endocrinology department in Xi'an, China. Each patient gave roughly 8.4 milliliters of peripheral blood, collected in an EDTA anticoagulant tube. Ficoll Paque Plus density gradient separation was used to isolate PBMCs, and no further T cell sorting was done. An Agilent 2100 Bioanalyzer and agarose gel were used to check RNA quality, and a NanoDrop 2000 was used to measure RNA concentration. The source material was peripheral blood mononuclear cells (PBMCs), sampled when the disease was refractory, from a patient treated with antithyroid drugs. The sequence derives from a female donor with Graves disease.

The CDR3 region reads CASSFGSGYEQYF. The DNA sequence follows: TGTGCCAGCAGCTTTGGCAGCGGCTACGAGCAGTACTTC. The sequence joins TRBV7-2 to TRBJ2-7, with a tentative D gene TRBD2 over 5 matching bases. The germline V gene supplies CDR1 SGHTA and CDR2 FQGNSA. From its cysteine to its phenylalanine, the CDR3 spans 13 amino acids. Only CDR3 DNA remains: 39 bases, in frame from the first base. V is pared back by 3 bases and J by 3 bases, with 9 bases lying between the germline termini.